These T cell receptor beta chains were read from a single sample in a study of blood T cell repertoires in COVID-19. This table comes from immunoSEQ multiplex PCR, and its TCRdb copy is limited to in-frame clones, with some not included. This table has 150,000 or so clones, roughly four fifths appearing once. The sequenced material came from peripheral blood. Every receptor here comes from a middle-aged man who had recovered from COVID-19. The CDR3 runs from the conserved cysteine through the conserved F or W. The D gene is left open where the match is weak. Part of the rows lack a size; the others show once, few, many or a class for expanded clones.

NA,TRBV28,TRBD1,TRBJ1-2,CASSMLQGWSNYGYTF,TGTGCCAGCAGTATGCTACAGGGGTGGTCTAACTATGGCTACACCTTC
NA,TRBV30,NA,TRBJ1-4,CAWSVKGILGNEKLFF,TGTGCCTGGAGTGTAAAGGGGATTCTTGGTAATGAAAAACTGTTTTTT
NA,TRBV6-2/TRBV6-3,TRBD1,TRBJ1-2,CASSSLNRGRGTGYTF,TGTGCCAGCAGTTCGCTCAACAGGGGGCGCGGGACTGGCTACACCTTC
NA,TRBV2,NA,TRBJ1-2,CASSDTVNYGYTF,TGTGCCAGCAGTGATACGGTTAACTATGGCTACACCTTC
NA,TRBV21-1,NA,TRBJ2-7,CAKSGPTYEQYF,TGTGCCAAAAGCGGGCCCACCTACGAGCAGTACTTC
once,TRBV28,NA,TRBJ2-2,CASSSQGAGDGELFF,TGTGCCAGCAGTTCCCAAGGGGCAGGGGACGGGGAGCTGTTTTTT
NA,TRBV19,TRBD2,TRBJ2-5,CASSTPTSGIETQYF,TGTGCCAGTAGTACCCCGACTAGCGGTATAGAGACCCAGTACTTC
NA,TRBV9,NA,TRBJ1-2,CASSSSTESNYGYTF,TGTGCCAGCAGCTCCTCGACGGAGTCTAACTATGGCTACACCTTC
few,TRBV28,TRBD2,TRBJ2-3,CASSLLGEGDTQYF,TGTGCCAGCAGTTTGTTAGGGGAGGGGGATACGCAGTATTTT
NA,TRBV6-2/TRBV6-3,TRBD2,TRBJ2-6,CASSSIRTSGGSGANVLTF,TGTGCCAGCAGTTCGATCAGGACTAGCGGGGGCTCTGGGGCCAACGTCCTGACTTTC
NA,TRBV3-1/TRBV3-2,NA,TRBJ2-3,CARRTEPSTDTQYF,TGTGCCAGGAGGACAGAACCTAGCACAGATACGCAGTATTTT
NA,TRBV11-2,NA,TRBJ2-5,CASSLVGTWVETQYF,TGTGCCAGCAGCTTAGTCGGGACATGGGTAGAGACCCAGTACTTC
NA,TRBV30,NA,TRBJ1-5,CAWAGGISNQPQHF,TGTGCCTGGGCAGGAGGGATTAGCAATCAGCCCCAGCATTTT
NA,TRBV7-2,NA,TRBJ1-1,CASSLVQINTEAFF,TGTGCCAGCAGCTTAGTACAGATAAACACTGAAGCTTTCTTT
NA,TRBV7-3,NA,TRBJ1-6,CATALKRSLPLHF,TGTGCCACCGCCTTGAAGCGTTCCCTACCCCTCCACTTT
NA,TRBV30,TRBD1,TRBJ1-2,CAWSGTGYGYTF,TGTGCCTGGTCCGGGACAGGCTATGGCTACACCTTC
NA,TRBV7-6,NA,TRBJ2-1,CASSLRTVNLDEQFF,TGTGCCAGCAGCTTGCGGACTGTCAACCTCGATGAGCAGTTCTTC
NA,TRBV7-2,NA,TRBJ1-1,CASSLALEAFF,TGTGCCAGCAGCCTAGCCCTTGAAGCTTTCTTT
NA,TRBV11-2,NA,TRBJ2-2,CASSLAAWASGELFF,TGTGCCAGCAGCTTAGCGGCTTGGGCGAGCGGGGAGCTGTTTTTT
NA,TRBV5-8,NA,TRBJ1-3,CASSPWSTVGNTIYF,TGTGCCAGCAGCCCGTGGTCGACAGTTGGAAACACCATATATTTT
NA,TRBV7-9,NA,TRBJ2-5,CASSSSGSQETQYF,TGTGCCAGCAGCTCCAGTGGGAGTCAAGAGACCCAGTACTTC
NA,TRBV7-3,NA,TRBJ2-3,CASSLFLESDTQYF,TGTGCCAGCAGCTTATTTTTAGAGTCAGATACGCAGTATTTT
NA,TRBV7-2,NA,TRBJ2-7,CASSSGQSAYEQYF,TGTGCCAGCAGCTCGGGACAATCGGCTTACGAGCAGTACTTC
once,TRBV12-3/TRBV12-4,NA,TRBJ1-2,CASSLQSGSGYTF,TGTGCCAGCAGTTTGCAATCAGGTTCCGGCTACACCTTC
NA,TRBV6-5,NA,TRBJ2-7,CASRGTQASYEQYF,TGTGCCAGCAGGGGGACACAAGCCTCCTACGAGCAGTACTTC
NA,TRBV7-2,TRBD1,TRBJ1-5,CASSPGDSSNQPQHF,TGTGCCAGCAGCCCCGGGGACAGTAGCAATCAGCCCCAGCATTTT
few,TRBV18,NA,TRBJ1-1,CASSPQGVNTEAFF,TGTGCCAGCTCACCACAGGGGGTGAACACTGAAGCTTTCTTT
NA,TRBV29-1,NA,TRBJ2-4,CSVEDGRGDIQYF,TGCAGCGTTGAGGACGGGAGAGGTGACATTCAGTACTTC
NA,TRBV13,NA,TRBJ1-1,CASRGGTEAFF,TGTGCCAGCCGAGGGGGCACTGAAGCTTTCTTT
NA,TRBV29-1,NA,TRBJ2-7,CSVTGEGGYEQYF,TGCAGCGTTACCGGGGAAGGCGGCTACGAGCAGTACTTC
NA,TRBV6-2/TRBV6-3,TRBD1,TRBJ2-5,CASSYRQGSFETQYF,TGTGCCAGCAGTTACCGACAGGGTTCTTTTGAGACCCAGTACTTC
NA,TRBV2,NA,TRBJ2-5,CASSENAGEGETQYF,TGTGCCAGCAGTGAAAACGCCGGGGAAGGAGAGACCCAGTACTTC
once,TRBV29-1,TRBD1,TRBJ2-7,CSVAWTGSSYEQYF,TGCAGCGTGGCATGGACAGGGAGCTCCTACGAGCAGTACTTC
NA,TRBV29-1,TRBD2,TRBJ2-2,CSAKVASGREITGELFF,TGCAGCGCCAAAGTGGCTAGCGGGAGGGAAATCACCGGGGAGCTGTTTTTT
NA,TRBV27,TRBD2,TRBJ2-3,CASSLGTSADTQYF,TGTGCCAGCAGTTTAGGGACTAGCGCAGATACGCAGTATTTT
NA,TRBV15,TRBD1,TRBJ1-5,CATTREQGVNQPQHF,TGTGCCACCACCAGGGAGCAGGGGGTAAATCAGCCCCAGCATTTT
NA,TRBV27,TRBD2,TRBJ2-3,CASSLSASGTMATQYF,TGTGCCAGCAGTTTATCTGCTAGCGGGACTATGGCTACGCAGTATTTT
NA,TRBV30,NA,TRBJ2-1,CAWMRRTYNEQFF,TGTGCCTGGATGCGGAGAACCTACAATGAGCAGTTCTTC
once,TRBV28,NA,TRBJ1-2,CASSFSTGHGYTF,TGTGCCAGCAGTTTTAGTACAGGCCATGGCTACACCTTC
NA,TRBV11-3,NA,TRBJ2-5,CASSFSGEVTQYF,TGTGCCAGCAGCTTTTCGGGAGAGGTGACCCAGTACTTC
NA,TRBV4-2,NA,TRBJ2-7,CASSPTVSSYEQYF,TGTGCCAGCAGCCCCACGGTAAGCTCCTACGAGCAGTACTTC
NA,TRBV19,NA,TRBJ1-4,CASSPQSDKSEKLFF,TGTGCCAGTAGTCCCCAATCGGACAAGTCAGAAAAACTGTTTTTT
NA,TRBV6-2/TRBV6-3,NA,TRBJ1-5,CASSYGGYRQPQHF,TGTGCCAGCAGTTACGGGGGGTATCGTCAGCCCCAGCATTTT
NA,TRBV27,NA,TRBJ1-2,CASSLSGGYGYTF,TGTGCCAGCAGTTTATCAGGGGGCTATGGCTACACCTTC
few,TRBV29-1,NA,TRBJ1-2,CSVGGYDYGYTF,TGCAGCGTTGGAGGGTATGACTATGGCTACACCTTC
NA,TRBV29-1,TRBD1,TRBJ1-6,CSVQGVKGNSPLHF,TGCAGCGTACAGGGGGTGAAAGGTAATTCACCCCTCCACTTT